These 22 T cell receptor beta chains were all obtained from the same sample, sequenced in a study of spatial heterogeneity in lung cancer. Time point specified: sample taken at primary tumor resection. No antigen has been identified for these receptors. From the 5' RACE reads, TCRdb called clonotypes with MiXCR, one entry per CDR3 protein. The sample shows 7,500 to 9,500 distinct CDR3 sequences, more than 9% of them seen only once. General study findings and limits: Tumor mutation counts were tracked by expanded intratumoral alpha and beta TCR counts.

Sequencing was performed on lung tumor tissue, taken at surgery. The receptors stem from a male donor with early-stage non-small cell lung cancer.

This clonotype was observed at least ten times. The chain couples TRBV28 to TRBJ2-7, with TRBD1 matching over 9 bases. The CDR3 has 11 residues. The ends lost 4 bases at V and 11 bases at J; junction bases unmatched: 3. Looked up from germline, CDR1 is MDHEN and CDR2 is SYDVKM. Here the CDR3 DNA reads TGTGCCAGCAGTTCCGGGACAGGGAAGTACGTC. Translated, it gives CASSSGTGKYV.

Relative to its sample, this clonotype is medium-sized (0.01 to 0.1%). The genes are TRBV28 and TRBJ2-1, with no clear D. There are 15 residues in the CDR3. Between the trimmed V and J ends, which lost 4 bases and 8 bases, there was a span of 18 bases. In germline, CDR1 is MDHEN, CDR2 SYDVKM. The CDR3 coding sequence is TGTGCCAGCAGTTCCCCGCGACCTCCGTACGATGAGCAGTTCTTC. It yields the protein CASSSPRPPYDEQFF.

This clonotype has a count of ten or more. This chain links TRBV6-5 with TRBJ2-2; D is unclear. Germline values: CDR1 MNHEY, CDR2 SVGAGI. This CDR3 comprises 13 residues. V lost 7 bases and J lost 3, with 9 bases in between. The CDR3 DNA follows: TGTGCCAGCACCCGAACAGACACCGGGGAGCTGTTTTTT. Translation: CASTRTDTGELFF.

The chain links TRBV10-3 to TRBJ1-6, with 7 bases fitting TRBD1. Germline V CDR1 and CDR2: ENHRY, SYGVKD. The junction had 9 bases not matched to a gene; V was cut back by 6 bases and J by 16 bases. The CDR3 consists of 12 residues. DNA for the CDR3: TGTGCCATCAGGGAGGACAGGTCCCCACTCCACTTT. The encoded protein is CAIREDRSPLHF.

This clonotype was observed many times. The chain links TRBV6-1 to TRBJ1-1; D not resolved. This CDR3 has 13 residues. V was trimmed by 0 bases and J by 7 bases, leaving 9 bases between them. Looked up from germline, CDR1 is MNHNS and CDR2 is SASEGT. The CDR3 reads CASSEARKSEAFF. CDR3 nucleotide sequence: TGTGCCAGCAGTGAAGCGAGGAAAAGTGAAGCTTTCTTT.

This clonotype is labeled as medium-sized (0.01 to 0.1%). This rearrangement joins TRBV12-3 or TRBV12-4 to TRBJ2-7; possible D gene TRBD1, 5 bases. CDR3 length equals 14 residues. Trimming cost V 5 bases and J 3 bases, with 14 bases left between them. In DNA, the CDR3 is TGTGCCAGCAGTATTGTAGGGGTCCTCTACGAGCAGTACTTC. Amino acid sequence: CASSIVGVLYEQYF.

This clonotype was seen many times. The chain employs TRBV7-9 and TRBJ1-6; 8 positions agree with TRBD1. The CDR3 loop spans 15 amino acids. Looked up from germline, CDR1 is SEHNR and CDR2 is FQNEAQ (reference sequence). J gave up 7 bases and V 5 bases, and 7 bases lay outside the gene matches. The CDR3 nucleotides read TGTGCCAGCAGCCAACCGGGGACAGGCAATTCACCCCTCCACTTT. Amino acids: CASSQPGTGNSPLHF.

This clonotype was detected ten times or more. The chain links TRBV20-1 to TRBJ2-6; D ambiguous. The germline V gene encodes CDR1 DFQATT and CDR2 SNEGSKA (reference sequence). V was clipped by 0 bases and J by 2 bases, with 8 bases between them. The CDR3 is 15 amino acids. The CDR3 DNA reads as TGCAGTGCTAGAGATCCATTGGCTGGGGCCAACGTCCTGACTTTC. Its translation: CSARDPLAGANVLTF.

This clonotype was picked up many times. The chain couples TRBV14 to TRBJ2-7; 12 bases fit TRBD1. V lost 4 bases and J lost 5; bases outside the gene matches: 6. The CDR3 spans 15 residues. Looked up from germline, CDR1 is SGHDN and CDR2 is FVKESK. CDR3 sequence (DNA): TGTGCCAGCAGCCTCTGGGGACAGGGGGCCCACGAGCAGTACTTC. Its protein is CASSLWGQGAHEQYF.

The chain links TRBV20-1 to TRBJ2-1, with 13 bases fitting TRBD2. The CDR3 runs to 14 residues. CDR1 and CDR2 from the germline V gene are DFQATT and SNEGSKA (reference sequence). J lost 8 bases, V lost 3 bases, and 4 bases had no gene match. The CDR3 DNA follows: TGCAGTGCTAGTGGACTAGCGGGGGCAGATGAGCAGTTCTTC. This encodes CSASGLAGADEQFF.

The sample holds many counts of this clonotype. The chain has TRBV6-1 and TRBJ1-6, with 7 bases identical to TRBD1. Trimming cost V 2 bases and J 7 bases; bases outside gene matches: 5. CDR1 and CDR2 (germline): MNHNS, SASEGT. There are 15 residues in the CDR3. DNA of the CDR3: TGTGCCAGCAGTGAAAGGGGGCAGCTAAATTCACCCCTCCACTTT. This sequence encodes CASSERGQLNSPLHF.

This clonotype was seen ten or more times. The J gene is TRBJ2-3, the V gene TRBV6-4; D possibly corresponds to TRBD1 (6 bases). The CDR3 runs to 12 residues. The germline CDR1 and CDR2 sequences are MRHNA and SNTAGT. Trimming cost V 7 bases and J 11 bases, with 16 bases left between them. CDR3 residues: CASTLDSPKQYF. CDR3 in DNA: TGTGCCAGCACGCTGGACAGCCCTAAGCAGTATTTT.

This clonotype came up many times. This chain's CDR3 is CASSYRRGGPDTQYF. The CDR3 bases are TGTGCCAGCAGCTACCGCCGGGGGGGTCCAGATACGCAGTATTTT. The chain links TRBV14 to TRBJ2-3; 8 nucleotides line up with TRBD2. The CDR3 loop spans 15 amino acids. V trimming: 5 bases; J trimming: 4 bases; junction bases outside the gene matches: 8. Germline lookup yields CDR1 SGHDN and CDR2 FVKESK.

In its sample, this clonotype ranks as large. The gene calls are TRBV12-3 or TRBV12-4 and TRBJ2-1; unclear D gene. The CDR3 runs 14 residues. Trimming shortened V by 7 bases and J by 7 bases, and 17 bases separated the two germline ends. In nucleotides, the CDR3 is TGTGCCAGCACCAAGTCTCACCCCGGGAATGAGCAGTTCTTC. Its protein is CASTKSHPGNEQFF.

This clonotype was observed at least ten times. V usage is TRBV5-1 and J usage is TRBJ2-2; 7 nucleotides agree with TRBD1. From germline, CDR1 is SGHRS and CDR2 YFSETQ. This CDR3 contains 16 residues. With V trimmed by 1 base and J by 4 bases, 7 bases remained unmatched. The CDR3, as DNA: TGCGCCAGCAGCTTGAAGGGGGCCGAGGGCACCGGGGAGCTGTTTTTT. Amino acids: CASSLKGAEGTGELFF. The full variable domain, completed using reference TRBV5-1 and TRBJ2-2, is KAGVTQTPRYLIKTRGQQVTLSCSPISGHRSVSWYQQTPGQGLQFLFEYFSETQRNKGNFPGRFSGRQFSNSRSEMNVSTLELGDSALYLCASSLKGAEGTGELFFGEGSRLTVL.

Ten or more counts support this clonotype. The V and J genes are TRBV10-3 and TRBJ2-7; D gene uncertain. CDR1 ENHRY and CDR2 SYGVKD come from the germline V gene. The CDR3 contains 15 residues. With 2 bases removed from V and 0 bases from J, the gap between germline ends came to 11 bases. The CDR3 region has the DNA TGTGCCATCAGTGAGCCCCGCGCCCTCTCCTACGAGCAGTACTTC. Encoded protein: CAISEPRALSYEQYF.

This clonotype was observed many times. V and J are TRBV27 and TRBJ2-3; tentative D call: TRBD2 (6 bases). V lost 7 bases to trimming and J lost 2 bases, with 10 bases between them. Germline CDR1 reads MNHEY; CDR2 reads SMNVEV (reference sequence). The CDR3 extends over 13 amino acids. The CDR3 DNA follows: TGTGCCAGCAAACGGGGGTCCACAGATACGCAGTATTTT. Protein product: CASKRGSTDTQYF.

This chain connects TRBV10-3 to TRBJ1-3; D not resolved. Germline assignment: CDR1 ENHRY and CDR2 SYGVKD. This CDR3 spans 13 amino acids. V was trimmed by 4 bases and J by 2 bases, leaving 6 bases between them. The CDR3 protein is CAISAAPGNTIYF. The CDR3 DNA reads TGTGCCATCAGTGCGGCCCCTGGAAACACCATATATTTT.

In this sample, this clonotype turned up once. The rearrangement uses TRBV20-1 and TRBJ1-2, with D perhaps matching TRBD1 (5 bases). The germline V and J ends were trimmed by 3 bases and 8 bases, with 16 bases remaining between them. The CDR3 is made up of 13 amino acids. Germline CDR1 and CDR2: DFQATT and SNEGSKA (reference sequence). CDR3 sequence: CSARARALRGYTF. DNA for the CDR3: TGCAGTGCTAGGGCCAGGGCTCTCCGGGGCTACACCTTC.

The chain employs TRBV7-2 and TRBJ2-7; no reliable D call. Trimming shortened V by 1 base and J by 2 bases, and 9 bases separated the two germline ends. This CDR3 region has 14 residues. The germline gives CDR1 SGHTA, CDR2 FQGNSA. The CDR3 sequence: CASSLGDGPYEQYF. The CDR3 DNA is TGTGCCAGCAGCTTAGGGGATGGTCCCTACGAGCAGTACTTC. The whole variable domain, remainder taken from reference TRBV7-2 and TRBJ2-7, is GAGVSQSPSNKVTEKGKDVELRCDPISGHTALYWYRQSLGQGLEFLIYFQGNSAPDKSGLPSDRFSAERTGGSVSTLTIQRTQQEDSAVYLCASSLGDGPYEQYFGPGTRLTVT.

In this sample, this clonotype turned up many times. The V call is TRBV20-1, the J call TRBJ2-2; TRBD1 is a possible D gene (6 bases). V lost 3 bases and J lost 5, with 10 bases in between. The CDR3 sequence is 13 residues long. Germline loops: CDR1 DFQATT, CDR2 SNEGSKA (reference sequence). DNA of the CDR3: TGCAGTGCTAGCCTAGGGGGAACCGGGGAGCTGTTTTTT. This translates into CSASLGGTGELFF.

The table lists this clonotype with many counts. The chain combines TRBV24-1 with TRBJ2-1; TRBD2 agrees at 8 bases. This CDR3 has 14 residues. Germline V gene sequence: CDR1 KGHDR, CDR2 SFDVKD. Trimming took 3 bases from V and 4 from J; bases not matched to a gene: 1. DNA of the CDR3: TGTGCCACCAGTGATGGGACTAGGTACAATGAGCAGTTCTTC. Translated: CATSDGTRYNEQFF.